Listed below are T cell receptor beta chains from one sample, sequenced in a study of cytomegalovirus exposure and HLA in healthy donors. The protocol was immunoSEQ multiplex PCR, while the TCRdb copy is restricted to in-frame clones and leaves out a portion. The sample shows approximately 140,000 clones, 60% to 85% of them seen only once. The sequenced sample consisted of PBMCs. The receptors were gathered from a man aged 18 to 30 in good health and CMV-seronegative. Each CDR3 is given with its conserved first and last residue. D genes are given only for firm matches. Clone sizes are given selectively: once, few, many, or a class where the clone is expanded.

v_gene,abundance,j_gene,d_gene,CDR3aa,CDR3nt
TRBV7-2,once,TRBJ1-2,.,CASSGRTADNYGYTF,TGTGCCAGCAGCGGCCGGACAGCTGATAACTATGGCTACACCTTC
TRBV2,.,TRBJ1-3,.,CASSRGSGNTIYF,TGTGCCAGCAGCAGGGGCTCTGGAAACACCATATATTTT
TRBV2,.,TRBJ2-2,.,CASMSEANTGELFF,TGTGCCAGCATGTCGGAGGCGAACACCGGGGAGCTGTTTTTT
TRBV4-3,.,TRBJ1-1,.,CASSQVPGHTLRSAFF,TGCGCCAGCAGCCAAGTACCGGGACATACGCTTCGTTCTGCTTTCTTT
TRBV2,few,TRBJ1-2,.,CASRPPGAVYGYTF,TGTGCCAGCAGGCCCCCGGGAGCTGTGTATGGCTACACCTTC
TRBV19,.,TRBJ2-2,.,CASSPFWTGGTGELFF,TGTGCCAGTAGTCCCTTCTGGACTGGAGGGACCGGGGAGCTGTTTTTT
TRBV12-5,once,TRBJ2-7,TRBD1,CASGLGQGTHEQYF,TGTGCTAGTGGTTTGGGACAGGGAACCCACGAGCAGTACTTC
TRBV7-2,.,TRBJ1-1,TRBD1,CASSWDRGQNTEAFF,TGTGCCAGCAGCTGGGACAGGGGGCAGAACACTGAAGCTTTCTTT
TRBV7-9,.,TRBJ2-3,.,CASSLAPQVSTDTQYF,TGTGCCAGCAGCTTAGCGCCTCAGGTTAGCACAGATACGCAGTATTTT
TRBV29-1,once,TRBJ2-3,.,CSVPGHLLTDTQYF,TGCAGCGTCCCGGGACATCTCCTCACAGATACGCAGTATTTT
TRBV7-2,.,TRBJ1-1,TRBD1,CASSPRTGGTEAFF,TGTGCCAGCAGCCCCCGGACAGGGGGCACTGAAGCTTTCTTT
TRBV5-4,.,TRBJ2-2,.,CASSPVPTGEGGELFF,TGTGCCAGCAGCCCAGTACCGACAGGGGAGGGCGGGGAGCTGTTTTTT
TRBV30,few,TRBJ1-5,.,CAWSPFSNQPQHF,TGTGCCTGGAGCCCCTTTAGCAATCAGCCCCAGCATTTT
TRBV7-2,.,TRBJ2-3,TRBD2,CASSLVGTSAGTDTQYF,TGTGCCAGCAGCTTGGTGGGGACTAGCGCTGGCACAGATACGCAGTATTTT
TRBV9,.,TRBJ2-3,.,CASNVAQRDTQYF,TGTGCCAGCAACGTAGCCCAGCGAGATACGCAGTATTTT
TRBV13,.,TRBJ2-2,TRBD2,CASSRTSGGLLGTGELFF,TGTGCCAGCAGCAGGACTAGCGGGGGACTGCTGGGCACCGGGGAGCTGTTTTTT
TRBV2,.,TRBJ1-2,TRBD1,CASSAGQGGYGYTF,TGTGCCAGCAGTGCGGGACAGGGGGGCTATGGCTACACCTTC
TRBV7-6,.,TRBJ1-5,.,CASSLGSGAGNQPQHF,TGTGCCAGCAGCTTAGGATCAGGGGCAGGCAATCAGCCCCAGCATTTT
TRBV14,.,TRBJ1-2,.,CASSQDLRGYGYTF,TGTGCCAGCAGCCAAGATTTAAGGGGCTATGGCTACACCTTC
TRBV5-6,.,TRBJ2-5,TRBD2,CASSLASSGATQETQYF,TGTGCCAGCAGCTTGGCCTCTAGCGGGGCAACGCAAGAGACCCAGTACTTC
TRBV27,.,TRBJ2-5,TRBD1,CASSGRTGVGQYF,TGTGCCAGCAGTGGCCGGACAGGGGTTGGGCAGTACTTC
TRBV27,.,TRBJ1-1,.,CASSLYRDTEAFF,TGTGCCAGCAGTTTATACAGGGACACTGAAGCTTTCTTT
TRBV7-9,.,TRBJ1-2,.,CSSSLFPIRTVGDGYTF,TGTTCCAGCAGCTTATTCCCAATACGGACAGTGGGGGATGGCTACACCTTC
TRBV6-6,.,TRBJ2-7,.,CASSGQPYEQYF,TGTGCCAGCAGTGGACAGCCCTACGAGCAGTACTTC
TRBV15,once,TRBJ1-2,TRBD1,CATSRDRNLRNYGYTF,TGTGCCACCTCTCGGGACAGAAATCTACGTAACTATGGCTACACCTTC
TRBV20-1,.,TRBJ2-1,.,CSARALREQFF,TGCAGTGCTCGCGCCCTTCGAGAGCAGTTCTTC
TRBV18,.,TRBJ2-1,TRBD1,CASSPRPKGASYNEQFF,TGTGCCAGCTCACCACGACCCAAGGGGGCCTCCTACAATGAGCAGTTCTTC
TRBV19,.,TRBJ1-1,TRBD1,CASSFVGQGYTEAFF,TGTGCCAGTAGTTTTGTAGGACAGGGATACACTGAAGCTTTCTTT
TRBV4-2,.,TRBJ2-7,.,CASSQDRVVVYEQYF,TGTGCCAGCAGCCAAGACAGGGTTGTAGTCTACGAGCAGTACTTC
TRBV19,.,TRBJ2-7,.,CASSMGRHEQYF,TGTGCCAGTAGTATGGGGCGCCACGAGCAGTACTTC
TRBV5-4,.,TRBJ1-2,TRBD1,CASSQPKTGASYGYTF,TGTGCCAGCAGCCAACCTAAAACAGGGGCGTCTTATGGCTACACCTTC
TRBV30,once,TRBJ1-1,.,CARTTDLNTEAFF,TGTGCCCGGACCACCGACTTGAACACTGAAGCTTTCTTT
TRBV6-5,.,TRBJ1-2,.,CASSLRQAPNYGYTF,TGTGCCAGCAGCCTCAGACAGGCCCCTAACTATGGCTACACCTTC
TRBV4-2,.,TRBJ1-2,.,CASSQDLVAGAGYGYTF,TGTGCCAGCAGCCAAGATCTGGTGGCGGGAGCAGGCTATGGCTACACCTTC
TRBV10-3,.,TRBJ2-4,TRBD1,CAISDGTGELLGIQYF,TGTGCCATCAGTGATGGGACAGGGGAATTATTAGGCATTCAGTACTTC
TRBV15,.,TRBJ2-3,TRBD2,CATSTGLAGGLGTDTQYF,TGTGCCACCAGCACAGGACTAGCGGGGGGGTTGGGCACAGATACGCAGTATTTT
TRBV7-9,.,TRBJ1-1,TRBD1,CASSSQGTNTEAFF,TGTGCCAGCAGCTCACAGGGGACCAACACTGAAGCTTTCTTT
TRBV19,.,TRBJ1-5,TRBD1,CASSSRTGAGNQPQHF,TGTGCCAGTAGTAGCCGGACAGGGGCCGGGAATCAGCCCCAGCATTTT
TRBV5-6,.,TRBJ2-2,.,CASSPPQTPRTGELFF,TGTGCCAGCAGCCCTCCGCAAACGCCGCGCACCGGGGAGCTGTTTTTT
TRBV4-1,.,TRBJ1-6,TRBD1,CASSQEVFGGTVDNSPLHF,TGCGCCAGCAGCCAAGAAGTGTTTGGCGGGACAGTTGATAATTCACCCCTCCACTTT
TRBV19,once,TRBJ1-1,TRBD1,CASMDRTGRSLNTEAFF,TGTGCCAGTATGGACCGGACAGGGCGATCCCTGAACACTGAAGCTTTCTTT
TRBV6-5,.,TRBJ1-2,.,CASSYSLGARGYTF,TGTGCCAGCAGTTACTCATTGGGGGCGCGTGGCTACACCTTC
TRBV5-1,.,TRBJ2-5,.,CASSFLETQYF,TGCGCCAGCAGCTTTCTGGAGACCCAGTACTTC
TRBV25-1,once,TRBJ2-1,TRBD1,CASSDPSDRDSYNEQFF,TGTGCCAGCAGTGATCCCTCCGACAGGGATAGCTACAATGAGCAGTTCTTC
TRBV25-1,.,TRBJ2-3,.,CASSERASADTQYF,TGTGCCAGCAGTGAGCGGGCAAGTGCAGATACGCAGTATTTT
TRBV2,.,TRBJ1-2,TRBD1,CASPAWTGGGLGGYTF,TGTGCCAGCCCTGCATGGACAGGGGGCGGATTAGGAGGCTACACCTTC
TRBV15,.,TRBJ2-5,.,CATSPMMRQQETQYF,TGTGCCACCAGCCCTATGATGCGGCAGCAAGAGACCCAGTACTTC
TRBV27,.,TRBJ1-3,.,CASSSLGNTIYF,TGTGCCAGCAGTTCCCTCGGAAACACCATATATTTT
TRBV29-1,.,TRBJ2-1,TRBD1,CSVEVGTGGSYNEQFF,TGCAGCGTTGAAGTTGGGACAGGAGGCTCCTACAATGAGCAGTTCTTC
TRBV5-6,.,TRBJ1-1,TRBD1,CASSGDRGESPYHEAFF,TGTGCCAGCAGCGGTGACAGGGGGGAGTCCCCGTACCATGAAGCTTTCTTT
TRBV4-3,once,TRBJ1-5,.,CASSQDGGSNQPQHF,TGCGCCAGCAGCCAAGACGGGGGAAGCAATCAGCCCCAGCATTTT
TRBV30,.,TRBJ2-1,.,CAWSVRGVGTGSLF,.
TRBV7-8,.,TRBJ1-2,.,CASSLDSGGTGSMDYGYTF,TGTGCCAGCAGCTTAGACAGCGGCGGAACAGGGAGTATGGACTATGGCTACACCTTC
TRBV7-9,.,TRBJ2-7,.,CASSLRDEQYF,TGTGCCAGCAGCTTGCGAGACGAGCAGTACTTC